This TCR beta chain derives from a study of cytomegalovirus exposure and HLA in healthy donors. Across the study: The 120 or so validation repertoires and the roughly 700 first-cohort repertoires shared a platform, a later analysis reported. Notes on the study in general: It was confirmed in vitro that a few of the CMV-associated chains were specific for CMV antigens. Researchers catalogued some 160 TCR beta chains as cytomegalovirus-associated.

Some clones are missing from TCRdb's copy, which holds only in-frame ones; the method was immunoSEQ multiplex PCR. The data contain 150,000 to 200,000 clones, about 82% of them singletons. Germline V gives CDR1 MGHRA, CDR2 YSYEKL. The CDR3 extends over 18 amino acids. The V segment lost 0 bases and the J segment 3 bases; nucleotides outside the gene matches: 11. The donors were part of the validation cohort, which consisted of under 150 subjects and was separate from the first cohort of 600 to 850 subjects. Regarding this clone: Its antigen is unknown.

This clonotype originated in a young woman in good health and CMV-seronegative. The V call is TRBV4-1, the J call TRBJ2-5, with 9 bases identical to TRBD2. Sequencing was carried out using PBMCs. The DNA of the CDR3 is TGCGCCAGCAGCCAAGATAGGTTCCTAGCGGGGTATGAAGAGACCCAGTACTTC. Translated, it gives CASSQDRFLAGYEETQYF.